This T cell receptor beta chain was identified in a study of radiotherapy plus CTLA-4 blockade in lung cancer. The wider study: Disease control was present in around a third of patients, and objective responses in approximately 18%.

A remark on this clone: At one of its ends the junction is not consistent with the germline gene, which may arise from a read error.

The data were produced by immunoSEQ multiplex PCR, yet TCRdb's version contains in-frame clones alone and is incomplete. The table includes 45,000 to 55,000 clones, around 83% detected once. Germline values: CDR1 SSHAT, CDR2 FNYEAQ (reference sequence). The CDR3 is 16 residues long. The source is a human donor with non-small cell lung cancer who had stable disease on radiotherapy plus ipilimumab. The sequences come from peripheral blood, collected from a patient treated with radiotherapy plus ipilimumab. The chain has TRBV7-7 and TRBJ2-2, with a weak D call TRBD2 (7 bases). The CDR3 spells CASSHGRTVNTGELFF. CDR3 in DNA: TGTGCTAGCAGTCACGGGAGGACAGTTAACACCGGGGAGCTGTTTTTT.